Shown below are 14 T cell receptor beta chains from a single sample sequenced in a study of blood T cell repertoires in COVID-19. Data came from immunoSEQ multiplex PCR; TCRdb stores just in-frame clones and leaves some out. Among about 280,000 clones listed, about nine tenths were seen once. The sequenced material came from peripheral blood. The receptors were gathered from a man between 45 and 60 years old with acute or convalescent COVID-19.

The table lists this clone with a count of one. The chain combines TRBV5-6 with TRBJ1-1; weak D call: TRBD1 (6 bases). The ends were cut back, 0 bases at V and 5 bases at J, with 11 bases in the middle. This CDR3 has 14 residues. Germline V CDR1 and CDR2: SGHDT, YYEEEE. CDR3 in amino acids: CASSLGGRETEAFF. DNA of the CDR3: TGTGCCAGCAGCTTGGGGGGGCGAGAAACTGAAGCTTTCTTT.

This clone came up a few times. The J gene is TRBJ1-1, the V gene TRBV5-5; D ambiguous. This CDR3 has 12 amino acids. Germline loops: CDR1 SGHKS, CDR2 YYEKEE (reference sequence). Trimming took 4 bases from V and 6 from J, leaving 10 bases between them. Here the CDR3 reads CASSVLGPEAFF. The CDR3 DNA sequence: TGTGCCAGCAGCGTACTAGGGCCTGAAGCTTTCTTT.

This clone was observed once. The chain joins TRBV15 to TRBJ1-1, with TRBD1 matching 7 bases. Trimming cost V 4 bases and J 4 bases; bases outside gene matches: 9. The CDR3 extends over 15 amino acids. The germline CDR1 and CDR2 sequences are LNHNV and YYDKDF (reference sequence). The CDR3 bases are TGTGCCACCAGCACTAGACAGGGACTGGGCACTGAAGCTTTCTTT. This translates into CATSTRQGLGTEAFF.

The chain has TRBV6-1 and TRBJ2-5; D remains unclear. The germline CDR1 and CDR2 sequences are MNHNS and SASEGT. There are 15 residues in the CDR3. The germline V and J ends were trimmed by 2 bases and 8 bases, with 18 bases remaining between them. The CDR3 DNA reads as TGTGCCAGCAGTGAAATCCTGGCCGCAGGTCGTACCCAGTACTTC. This gives the protein CASSEILAAGRTQYF.

CDR3 sequence reads: CAIAREYNSPLHF. CDR3 nucleotides: TGTGCCATCGCACGGGAATATAATTCACCCCTCCACTTT. The chain recombines TRBV10-3 with TRBJ1-6; no definite D call. This CDR3 comprises 13 residues. V lost 8 bases and J lost 4, with 9 bases in between. CDR1 and CDR2 from the germline V gene are ENHRY and SYGVKD.

V and J are TRBV24-1 and TRBJ2-3; TRBD2 aligns across 7 bases. Germline V gene lookup returns CDR1 KGHDR and CDR2 SFDVKD. V was pared by 6 bases and J by 2 bases, with 13 bases of the junction left unmatched. There are 17 residues in the CDR3. The CDR3 loop reads CATSPRGGAGDTDTQYF. The CDR3 coding sequence is TGTGCCACCAGTCCTCGCGGCGGGGCGGGGGACACAGATACGCAGTATTTT.

The gene calls are TRBV7-8 and TRBJ2-2; D perhaps matches TRBD2 (7 bases). CDR1 is SGHVS, CDR2 FQNEAQ, per germline. This CDR3 region has 15 residues. Trimming took off 3 bases at V and 5 bases at J, with 13 bases between the two ends. CDR3 amino acids: CASSFGGARTGELFF. The CDR3, as DNA: TGTGCCAGCAGCTTTGGGGGGGCGCGGACCGGGGAGCTGTTTTTT.

The chain combines TRBV20-1 with TRBJ2-2; D is ambiguous. The CDR3 totals 13 residues. V was pared by 3 bases and J by 1 base, with 6 bases between. In germline, CDR1 is DFQATT, CDR2 SNEGSKA (reference sequence). This chain's CDR3 is CSASSQNTGELFF. DNA of the CDR3: TGCAGTGCTAGTAGCCAGAACACCGGGGAGCTGTTTTTT.

This clone came up a few times. The V call is TRBV11-2, the J call TRBJ1-1; tentatively, D is TRBD1 (5 bases). Looked up from germline, CDR1 is SGHAT and CDR2 is FQNNGV. This CDR3 spans 15 amino acids. Deletions cut 5 bases from V and 1 base from J, with 14 bases between. This CDR3 is CASSTTVTENTEAFF. The DNA for the CDR3 is TGTGCCAGCAGCACCACCGTGACAGAGAACACTGAAGCTTTCTTT.

The V and J genes are TRBV5-1 and TRBJ2-1; the match to TRBD2 covers 9 bases. CDR1 and CDR2 (germline): SGHRS, YFSETQ. This CDR3 spans 18 amino acids. With 4 bases clipped from V and 0 bases from J, the junction kept 11 bases outside the gene matches. The CDR3 nucleotides read TGCGCCAGCAGCCCACGAGCTAGCGGGATGAGCTCCTACAATGAGCAGTTCTTC. As protein: CASSPRASGMSSYNEQFF.

The chain is built from TRBV19 and TRBJ1-4; D is ambiguous. The V end lost 8 bases, the J end lost 7 bases, and 17 bases lay between the germline ends. The length of the CDR3 is 14 residues. Germline V gene lookup returns CDR1 LNHDA and CDR2 SQIVND (reference sequence). This CDR3 reads CASSTGVKSEKLFF. The DNA of the CDR3 is TGTGCCAGTTCAACCGGGGTGAAGAGTGAAAAACTGTTTTTT.

The V and J genes are TRBV20-1 and TRBJ2-2, with D tentatively TRBD1 (6 bases). Trimming stripped 3 bases from V and 3 bases from J, with 17 bases between. Germline loops: CDR1 DFQATT, CDR2 SNEGSKA (reference sequence). CDR3 length equals 16 residues. CDR3 nucleotide sequence: TGCAGTGCTAGTGGGGCAGGGGTGGAGTACACCGGGGAGCTGTTTTTT. Residues: CSASGAGVEYTGELFF.

The V gene is TRBV19, the J gene TRBJ2-5; 7 bases fit TRBD1. The germline V gene encodes CDR1 LNHDA and CDR2 SQIVND (reference sequence). The CDR3 has 15 amino acids. J gave up 2 bases and V 5 bases, and 8 bases lay outside the gene matches. The DNA for the CDR3 is TGTGCCAGTAGTTGGGGACAGCGTTTTCAAGAGACCCAGTACTTC. This gives the protein CASSWGQRFQETQYF.

This chain joins TRBV6-5 and TRBJ2-7; D perhaps matches TRBD1 (6 bases). This CDR3 region has 15 residues. Per the germline V gene, CDR1 is MNHEY and CDR2 is SVGAGI. V dropped 6 bases and J dropped 5 bases, with 20 bases sitting between them. DNA of the CDR3: TGTGCCAGCAGCCGATCCGGACAGCCTTTAGACGAGCAGTACTTC. Translated, it gives CASSRSGQPLDEQYF.